Listed below are T cell receptor beta chains from one sample, sequenced in a study of blood T cell repertoires in COVID-19. Sequenced by immunoSEQ multiplex PCR; TCRdb stores in-frame clones only, minus some. The sample contains 150,000 to 200,000 clones, 75% to 90% of which appear only once. The sample taken for sequencing was PBMCs or T cells enriched from blood (not recorded which). These receptors were collected from a woman between 18 and 30 years old who had recovered from COVID-19. The CDR3 runs from the conserved cysteine through the conserved F or W. D genes are given only for firm matches. Expanded clones are given a class, and other clones once, few, many or no size at all.

>.|TRBJ2-7|TRBD1|15|TRBV7-8
TGTGCCAGCAGCCAAGAGAGACAGGGTTTTGCCGAGCAGTACTTC
CASSQERQGFAEQYF
>.|TRBJ2-7|TRBD2|17|TRBV29-1
TGCAGCGTTGAAGGACTAGCGGGAGATGGGTCCGGCTACGAGCAGTACTTC
CSVEGLAGDGSGYEQYF
>.|TRBJ1-5|.|11|TRBV2
TGTGCCAGCAGTCAGGGGCAGCCCCAGCATTTT
CASSQGQPQHF
>once|TRBJ1-2|.|14|TRBV18
TGTGCCAGCTCCCCGGACACCCAGGGCTATGGCTACACCTTC
CASSPDTQGYGYTF
>.|TRBJ2-7|.|16|TRBV28
TGTGCCAGCAGTCCTGTTGTTGGTAGCGGAAACTACGAGCAGTACTTC
CASSPVVGSGNYEQYF
>.|TRBJ2-2|TRBD2|19|TRBV15
TGTGCCACCAGCAGAGATAGGATTAGCGGGAAGCCGAACACCGGGGAGCTGTTTTTT
CATSRDRISGKPNTGELFF
>.|TRBJ2-7|TRBD2|16|TRBV7-2
TGTGCCAGCAGTTTAACCGGGACTAGCGCTCCCTACGAGCAGTACTTC
CASSLTGTSAPYEQYF
>.|TRBJ1-2|.|15|TRBV11-2
TGTGCCAGCAGGAAACAGGGTTATGGAGAAGATGGCTACACCTTC
CASRKQGYGEDGYTF
>.|TRBJ2-5|TRBD2|16|TRBV2
TGTGCCAGCAGTCCGTTCGGACTAGCGGGAGAAGAGACCCAGTACTTC
CASSPFGLAGEETQYF
>.|TRBJ1-3|.|16|TRBV28
TGTGCCAGCAGTTTAGGCGGGCAGGTAGCTGGAAACACCATATATTTT
CASSLGGQVAGNTIYF
>.|TRBJ2-4|TRBD2|19|TRBV7-9
TGTGCCAGCAGCCGCTGGACCGGGACTAGCGGGAGCGCCAAAAACATTCAGTACTTC
CASSRWTGTSGSAKNIQYF
>few|TRBJ1-2|TRBD1|14|TRBV18
TGTGCCAGCTCACCACGGACAGGAGATTATGGCTACACCTTC
CASSPRTGDYGYTF
>.|TRBJ2-1|TRBD1|13|TRBV18
TGTGCCAGCTCCCGAGGACAGGCCGATGAGCAGTTCTTC
CASSRGQADEQFF
>.|TRBJ2-7|TRBD2|13|TRBV10-1
TGCGCCAGCAGTGACAGGGACTACTCCGAGCAGTACTTC
CASSDRDYSEQYF
>.|TRBJ2-3|.|14|TRBV27
TGTGCCAGCAGTTTCGGGGGAGTCGCAGATACGCAGTATTTT
CASSFGGVADTQYF
>.|TRBJ1-1|.|14|TRBV5-1
TGCGCCAGCAGCTGGGAGGGGGTGAACACTGAAGCTTTCTTT
CASSWEGVNTEAFF
>.|TRBJ2-7|TRBD1|12|TRBV12-3/TRBV12-4
TGTGCCAGCAGTCTAGACAGGGAAGAGCAGTACTTC
CASSLDREEQYF
>.|TRBJ2-7|.|11|TRBV30
TGTGCCTGGAGTGACCGGGAAGGGCAGTACTTC
CAWSDREGQYF
>.|TRBJ1-1|.|13|TRBV28
TGTGCCAGCAGTTTATTAGGGGCCACTGAAGCTTTCTTT
CASSLLGATEAFF
>.|TRBJ2-1|TRBD2|15|TRBV5-1
TGCGCCAGCAGCTTGAGCCTAGCGGGAAACAATGAGCAGTTCTTC
CASSLSLAGNNEQFF
>.|TRBJ2-1|TRBD2|15|TRBV7-3
TGTGCCAGCAGCTTAGGACTAGCGAATTACAATGAGCAGTTCTTC
CASSLGLANYNEQFF
>.|TRBJ2-1|TRBD2|13|TRBV12-3/TRBV12-4
TGTGCCAGCAGTTTTTCGGGCGGGAGCGAGCAGTTCTTC
CASSFSGGSEQFF
>.|TRBJ2-5|.|13|TRBV6-4
TGTGCCAGCAGTGAGAATCAGGGCGCGACCCAGTACTTC
CASSENQGATQYF
>.|TRBJ2-7|TRBD1|13|TRBV11-2
TGTGCCAGCAGCTCGGGACAGGGCAGCGAGCAGTACTTC
CASSSGQGSEQYF
>once|TRBJ1-2|TRBD1|13|TRBV18
TGTGCCAGCTCACCAAGAGGGGGCGATGGCTACACCTTC
CASSPRGGDGYTF
>.|TRBJ2-1|TRBD1|13|TRBV2
TGTGCCAGCAGAGGACAGGGGGGCAATGAGCAGTTCTTC
CASRGQGGNEQFF
>.|TRBJ2-1|.|18|TRBV6-2/TRBV6-3
TGTGCCAGCAGTTACCCCTGGGGAGCAGCGAGCTCCTACAATGAGCAGTTCTTC
CASSYPWGAASSYNEQFF
>.|TRBJ1-2|.|16|TRBV7-2
TGTGCCAGCAGCTTAGGACAGGCGTTAGCTAACTATGGCTACACCTTC
CASSLGQALANYGYTF
>.|TRBJ2-1|TRBD2|12|TRBV6-5
TGTGCCAGCATTGGCGGGGGTAGTGAGCAGTTCTTC
CASIGGGSEQFF
>.|TRBJ1-2|.|11|TRBV25-1
TGTGCCAGCAGTGAAGGCGGAGGCTACACCTTC
CASSEGGGYTF
>.|TRBJ2-7|.|14|TRBV5-1
TGCGCCAGCAGCTTAGAATCTGGCCCCTACGAGCAGTACTTC
CASSLESGPYEQYF
>.|TRBJ2-1|TRBD2|17|TRBV7-2
TGTGCCAGCAGCTTATATCTAGCGGGAATGACTGACAATGAGCAGTTCTTC
CASSLYLAGMTDNEQFF
>.|TRBJ2-5|.|16|TRBV21-1
TGTGCCAGCAGCACCGGACTAGCGGGAGGGGAAGAGACCCAGTACTTC
CASSTGLAGGEETQYF
>once|TRBJ1-2|.|11|TRBV29-1
TGCAGCGTTGGTTCAGGGTGGGTTGGCACCTTC
CSVGSGWVGTF
>.|TRBJ1-1|.|13|TRBV29-1
TGCAGCACACAACAGGGTATGAACACTGAAGCTTTCTTT
CSTQQGMNTEAFF